One and the same sample provided the 9 T cell receptor beta chains below, sequenced in a study of T cells in Graves' hyperthyroidism and ophthalmopathy. The investigators amplified TCR beta CDR3 regions from RNA transcripts. HTBI primers were employed in a first-round RT-PCR of the TCR CDR3. TCRdb re-analysed the multiplex PCR reads in MiXCR, keeping a single row per CDR3 protein. The profile shows about 740,000 distinct CDR3 sequences, 14% of them singletons. Sequencing was performed on blood. The receptors come from a woman aged 18-29 years with Graves' hyperthyroidism.

In its sample, this clonotype was seen many times. The J gene is TRBJ2-7, the V gene TRBV13; 10 bases match TRBD2. CDR1 is PRHDT and CDR2 is FYEKMQ in the germline V gene (reference sequence). Germline trimming cut 0 bases from V and 3 bases from J; bases unmatched to any gene: 8. This CDR3 contains 17 residues. The CDR3, as DNA: TGTGCCAGCAGCTTAGGCTTTGGACTAGCGGCCAACTACGAGCAGTACTTC. Amino acids: CASSLGFGLAANYEQYF.

This clonotype was seen at least ten times. The J gene is TRBJ1-1, the V gene TRBV20-1; D not resolved. V was cut by 0 bases and J by 0 bases, with 11 bases left in between. This CDR3 has 15 residues. Germline V gene data show CDR1 as DFQATT and CDR2 as SNEGSKA (reference sequence). This chain's CDR3 is CSARDASQMNTEAFF. CDR3 nucleotide sequence: TGCAGTGCTAGAGATGCCAGTCAAATGAACACTGAAGCTTTCTTT.

This clonotype has a count of ten or more. The V and J genes are TRBV30 and TRBJ2-5; TRBD1 agrees at 12 bases. Germline V gives CDR1 GTSNPN, CDR2 SVGIG (reference sequence). The V segment lost 4 bases and the J segment 5 bases; nucleotides outside the gene matches: 8. CDR3 length: 15 residues. CDR3: CAWKPGQGAGETQYF. The CDR3 region has the DNA TGTGCCTGGAAACCGGGACAGGGGGCAGGGGAGACCCAGTACTTC.

This clonotype came up many times. This chain links TRBV20-1 with TRBJ2-1; 11 nucleotides line up with TRBD2. The germline V gene encodes CDR1 DFQATT and CDR2 SNEGSKA (reference sequence). The ends lost 3 bases at V and 4 bases at J; junction bases unmatched: 5. This CDR3 comprises 15 residues. CDR3 residues: CSARPGTSGYNEQFF. CDR3 DNA: TGCAGTGCTAGGCCAGGGACTAGCGGATACAATGAGCAGTTCTTC.

This clonotype was observed many times. The chain couples TRBV30 to TRBJ2-7, with TRBD2 identical over 7 bases. The V segment lost 2 bases and the J segment 2 bases; nucleotides outside the gene matches: 3. In germline, CDR1 is GTSNPN, CDR2 SVGIG (reference sequence). There are 13 residues in the CDR3. The CDR3 reads CAWSSGETYEQYF. Written as DNA, the CDR3 is TGTGCCTGGAGTAGCGGGGAAACCTACGAGCAGTACTTC.

This clonotype was detected a few times. The rearrangement links TRBV10-3 to TRBJ2-5; D is undetermined. Germline V CDR1 and CDR2: ENHRY, SYGVKD. CDR3 length equals 13 residues. V lost 4 bases, J lost 0 bases, and 6 bases lay in between. The CDR3 sequence: CAISGTYQETQYF. CDR3 nucleotide sequence: TGTGCCATCAGTGGAACGTACCAAGAGACCCAGTACTTC.

This rearrangement joins TRBV12-3 or TRBV12-4 to TRBJ1-2; D may be TRBD1 (5 bases). With 3 bases removed from V and 8 bases from J, the gap between germline ends came to 10 bases. CDR3 length equals 12 residues. DNA for the CDR3: TGTGCCAGCAGTTTTCACGGGGACGGCTACACCTTC. This translates into CASSFHGDGYTF.

This clonotype was counted ten times or more. The rearrangement uses TRBV6-5 and TRBJ2-3; 8 bases match TRBD2. CDR1 is MNHEY, CDR2 SVGAGI, per germline. With 2 bases clipped from V and 2 bases from J, the junction kept 9 bases outside the gene matches. The CDR3 has 17 amino acids. CDR3 sequence (DNA): TGTGCCAGCAGTTACCGCCGACTAGCGACTCCCACAGATACGCAGTATTTT. Its protein product is CASSYRRLATPTDTQYF.

This clonotype was seen many times. The rearrangement joins TRBV11-1 to TRBJ1-1, with D unresolved. The CDR3 totals 14 residues. V was clipped by 5 bases and J by 1 base, with 11 bases between them. CDR1 and CDR2 from the germline V gene are SGHAT and FQDESV (reference sequence). The CDR3 DNA reads as TGTGCCAGCAGCAAAGGGCCTCCGAACACTGAAGCTTTCTTT. The encoded protein is CASSKGPPNTEAFF.